What follows are 32 T cell receptor beta chains derived from one specimen sequenced in a study of T cell repertoires in cytomegalovirus infection. No antigen is known for these receptors. TCRdb reprocessed the reads via MiXCR and lists one record per CDR3 protein. This sample has about 400,000 distinct CDR3 sequences; nearly 35% occur once, and the top ten carry approximately 12%. Sequences were derived from cultured PBMCs, sampled from culture after CMV antigen stimulation. These receptors were obtained from a human donor in good health (CMV status not recorded). Some clones in this sample may be carry-over from other donors' samples.

The rearrangement links TRBV12-3 or TRBV12-4 to TRBJ2-7; weak D call: TRBD2 (6 bases). Trimming cost V 4 bases and J 4 bases, with 11 bases left between them. The CDR3 loop spans 13 amino acids. The CDR3 is CASSWRDGYEQYF. In DNA, the CDR3 is TGTGCCAGCAGTTGGAGGGATGGGTACGAGCAGTACTTC.

V gene TRBV5-1 combines with J gene TRBJ1-2, with D unresolved. With 2 bases removed from V and 3 bases from J, the gap between germline ends came to 14 bases. Germline lookup yields CDR1 SGHRS and CDR2 YFSETQ. The CDR3 is 15 residues long. The CDR3: CASSLQTRQDYGYTF. In nucleotides, the CDR3 is TGCGCCAGCAGCTTACAAACACGGCAGGACTATGGCTACACCTTC.

V usage is TRBV12-3 or TRBV12-4 and J usage is TRBJ1-1; no clear D. This CDR3 comprises 14 residues. Trimming left V 4 bases short and J 1 base short, with 10 bases between. DNA for the CDR3: TGTGCCAGCAGTTCCTGGGCCAAGAACACTGAAGCTTTCTTT. Translated, it gives CASSSWAKNTEAFF.

This clonotype has only a few counts. This chain links TRBV2 with TRBJ2-7; TRBD2 is a possible D gene (6 bases). The V gene lost 4 bases and the J gene lost 1 base, with 17 bases spanning the gap. Germline V gene data show CDR1 as SNHLY and CDR2 as FYNNEI. The length of the CDR3 is 16 residues. The CDR3 is CASSVSGSGNSYEQYF. Here the CDR3 DNA reads TGTGCCAGCAGTGTGTCGGGTAGCGGCAATTCCTACGAGCAGTACTTC.

The chain uses TRBV7-6 and TRBJ1-2; D not resolved. Germline-derived CDR1 and CDR2 are SGHVS and FNYEAQ. CDR3 size: 15 residues. Trimming removed 2 bases at V and 8 bases at J, with 18 bases between. This CDR3 is CASSLIGRTPEGYTF. The CDR3, as DNA: TGTGCCAGCAGCTTAATAGGAAGGACCCCCGAAGGCTACACCTTC. Full variable domain (missing parts from reference TRBV7-6 and TRBJ1-2): GAGVSQSPRYKVTKRGQDVALRCDPISGHVSLYWYRQALGQGPEFLTYFNYEAQQDKSGLPNDRFSAERPEGSISTLTIQRTEQRDSAMYRCASSLIGRTPEGYTFGSGTRLTVV.

V is TRBV6-2 or TRBV6-3 and J is TRBJ1-2; D is ambiguous. This CDR3 is 14 amino acids long. From germline, CDR1 is MNHEY and CDR2 SVGEGT. Trimming cost V 7 bases and J 8 bases, with 20 bases left between them. CDR3: CASTHWGSVRGYTF. The CDR3 coding sequence is TGTGCCAGCACCCATTGGGGTTCGGTGCGAGGCTACACCTTC.

The V and J genes are TRBV10-3 and TRBJ2-1, with 11 bases matching TRBD2. In germline, CDR1 is ENHRY, CDR2 SYGVKD. After removal of 4 bases from V and 4 bases from J, the junction contained 3 bases not matched to a gene. The CDR3 totals 15 residues. The CDR3 DNA reads as TGTGCCATCAGTGGACTAGCGGGACGTTACAATGAGCAGTTCTTC. Translated, it gives CAISGLAGRYNEQFF.

The rearrangement links TRBV7-3 to TRBJ2-7, with 9 bases that match TRBD1. The germline CDR1 and CDR2 sequences are SGHTA and FQGTGA. V gave up 0 bases and J gave up 1 base; unmatched junction bases: 4. CDR3 length: 16 residues. CDR3 residues: CASSLTSGTGSYEQYF. The CDR3 DNA reads TGTGCCAGCAGCTTAACGTCGGGGACAGGGTCCTACGAGCAGTACTTC.

This clonotype was counted ten times or more. V gene TRBV7-8 combines with J gene TRBJ2-1, with D perhaps matching TRBD2 (6 bases). The CDR3 consists of 15 residues. Germline V lookup: CDR1 SGHVS, CDR2 FQNEAQ. Deletions cut 3 bases from V and 5 bases from J, with 14 bases between. DNA of the CDR3: TGTGCCAGCAGCTTGGGGCCTAGCGAGAACAATGAGCAGTTCTTC. Translated, it gives CASSLGPSENNEQFF.

The chain is built from TRBV6-5 and TRBJ2-1; 11 nucleotides agree with TRBD1. This CDR3 comprises 16 residues. The junction had 5 bases not matched to a gene; V was cut back by 2 bases and J by 5 bases. CDR1 and CDR2 from the germline V gene are MNHEY and SVGAGI. The CDR3 region is CASSYDGTGGHNEQFF. Written as DNA, the CDR3 is TGTGCCAGCAGTTACGACGGGACAGGGGGTCACAATGAGCAGTTCTTC.

This clonotype was found a few times. The J gene is TRBJ2-1, the V gene TRBV7-2; 11 bases are a match to TRBD2. Germline V gene sequence: CDR1 SGHTA, CDR2 FQGNSA. The V and J ends lost 1 base and 0 bases, in that order; junction bases with no gene match: 8. This CDR3 has 19 amino acids. The CDR3 DNA follows: TGTGCCAGCAGCTTAGGTTCCCTAGCGGGAGGTAACTCCTACAATGAGCAGTTCTTC. The encoded protein is CASSLGSLAGGNSYNEQFF. Full variable domain (remainder filled in from reference TRBV7-2 and TRBJ2-1): GAGVSQSPSNKVTEKGKDVELRCDPISGHTALYWYRQSLGQGLEFLIYFQGNSAPDKSGLPSDRFSAERTGGSVSTLTIQRTQQEDSAVYLCASSLGSLAGGNSYNEQFFGPGTRLTVL.

This clonotype was observed a handful of times. The chain is built from TRBV27 and TRBJ1-1, with D tentatively TRBD1 (5 bases). Trimming took off 3 bases at V and 0 bases at J, with 11 bases between the two ends. In germline, CDR1 is MNHEY, CDR2 SMNVEV (reference sequence). The CDR3 has 15 amino acids. Written as DNA, the CDR3 is TGTGCCAGCAGTTTCGACTCAGGGATGAACACTGAAGCTTTCTTT. Translated, it gives CASSFDSGMNTEAFF.

The V call is TRBV7-9, the J call TRBJ2-1, with D uncertain. CDR1 and CDR2 from the germline V gene are SEHNR and FQNEAQ (reference sequence). V shed 1 base and J shed 8 bases, with 0 bases lying between them. This CDR3 region has 10 residues. In DNA form, the CDR3 reads TGTGCCAGCAGCTTAGATGAGCAGTTCTTC. This codes for CASSLDEQFF.

This chain links TRBV18 with TRBJ2-5; 8 positions agree with TRBD1. The germline gives CDR1 KGHSH, CDR2 LQKENI. This CDR3 is built from 15 residues. V lost 1 base, J lost 4 bases, and 5 bases stayed unmatched. DNA for the CDR3: TGTGCCAGCTCACCACAGGACAGGGACGGAGAGACCCAGTACTTC. Translated, it gives CASSPQDRDGETQYF.

V is TRBV4-1 and J is TRBJ2-3; perhaps D is TRBD1 or TRBD2 (6 bases each). The germline V gene has CDR1 MGHRA and CDR2 YSYEKL. Trimming took 7 bases from V and 3 from J, leaving 14 bases between them. The CDR3 runs 14 residues. The CDR3 bases are TGCGCCAGCACGGGGGCCGAGGGGACAGATACGCAGTATTTT. Its protein product is CASTGAEGTDTQYF.

V is TRBV7-9 and J is TRBJ1-2; D remains ambiguous. The CDR3 runs to 13 residues. Germline values: CDR1 SEHNR, CDR2 FQNEAQ (reference sequence). V was trimmed by 6 bases and J by 2 bases, leaving 10 bases between them. The CDR3 bases are TGTGCCAGCAGGTTAACCGGAAACTATGGCTACACCTTC. This encodes CASRLTGNYGYTF.

The chain uses TRBV6-5 and TRBJ1-2, with a possible D match to TRBD1 (5 bases). Between the trimmed V and J ends, which lost 4 bases and 2 bases, there was a span of 17 bases. The CDR3 sequence is 16 residues long. Germline V gene lookup returns CDR1 MNHEY and CDR2 SVGAGI. CDR3 sequence reads: CASSSRRRAGNYGYTF. The CDR3, as DNA: TGTGCCAGCAGTTCGCGACGTAGGGCAGGGAACTATGGCTACACCTTC.

This clonotype was observed a handful of times. The rearrangement uses TRBV2 and TRBJ1-2, with D maybe TRBD1 (6 bases). V was cut by 6 bases and J by 0 bases, with 17 bases left in between. Germline V gives CDR1 SNHLY, CDR2 FYNNEI. This CDR3 has 16 amino acids. The CDR3 DNA is TGTGCCAGCAGCCCCACTGGACAGACTGCTAACTATGGCTACACCTTC. This gives the protein CASSPTGQTANYGYTF.

This clonotype was seen repeatedly, ten times or more. The chain joins TRBV28 to TRBJ1-2; D uncertain. Trimming left V 2 bases short and J 4 bases short, with 5 bases between. The CDR3 extends over 12 amino acids. CDR1 is MDHEN and CDR2 is SYDVKM in the germline V gene. This chain's CDR3 is CASSLGSYGYTF. In DNA, the CDR3 is TGTGCCAGCAGTTTAGGTAGCTATGGCTACACCTTC.

The chain joins TRBV27 to TRBJ2-3; TRBD1 matches 8 bases. V shed 8 bases and J 6 bases; nucleotides not matched to a gene: 7. Germline V gene data show CDR1 as MNHEY and CDR2 as SMNVEV (reference sequence). This CDR3 has 13 residues. Written as DNA, the CDR3 is TGTGCCAGCTACAGGGGGAGCGGCGATACGCAGTATTTT. This encodes CASYRGSGDTQYF.

Here the CDR3 DNA reads TGTGCCAGCAGCTCCTCCCAGGGAATCCGTGATGAGCAGTTCTTC. Translation: CASSSSQGIRDEQFF. This chain uses TRBV7-8 with TRBJ2-1; possibly TRBD1 for D (5 bases). The CDR3 is 15 residues long. The ends were cut back, 4 bases at V and 8 bases at J, with 18 bases in the middle. Germline assignment: CDR1 SGHVS and CDR2 FQNEAQ.

This chain links TRBV6-1 with TRBJ2-1, with 7 bases identical to TRBD1. CDR1 and CDR2 (germline): MNHNS, SASEGT. V lost 6 bases, J lost 5 bases, and 10 bases stayed unmatched. The length of the CDR3 is 15 residues. The CDR3 region has the DNA TGTGCCAGCAGCCTCTCAGGACAGGTCCACAATGAGCAGTTCTTC. This codes for CASSLSGQVHNEQFF.

The table lists this clonotype with many counts. CDR3 protein: CASSQDPGGRTEAFF. DNA for the CDR3: TGTGCCAGCAGCCAAGACCCGGGGGGCAGGACTGAAGCTTTCTTT. The chain has TRBV3-1 and TRBJ1-1, with a tentative D call TRBD1 (6 bases). The CDR3 has 15 amino acids. V lost 0 bases and J 5 bases, leaving 13 bases between the germline ends. Per germline, CDR1 LGHDT and CDR2 YNNKEL (reference sequence).

The rearrangement joins TRBV4-3 to TRBJ1-4; D is ambiguous. The CDR3 is 15 amino acids. The V gene's germline CDR1 is LGHNA and CDR2 YSLEER. The ends were cut back, 4 bases at V and 4 bases at J, with 13 bases in the middle. The CDR3 spells CASSRLGSGNEKLFF. The CDR3 DNA reads as TGCGCCAGCAGCCGCCTGGGAAGTGGTAATGAAAAACTGTTTTTT.

CDR3 in DNA: TGCGCCAGCAGCCAGCTAGCGGGAGTCCCTGAGCAGTTCTTC. Protein: CASSQLAGVPEQFF. This chain joins TRBV4-3 and TRBJ2-1; 10 bases are shared with TRBD2. The germline CDR1 and CDR2 sequences are LGHNA and YSLEER. This CDR3 is 14 amino acids long. V trimming: 3 bases; J trimming: 9 bases; junction bases outside the gene matches: 5.

This clonotype has only one observation. This chain connects TRBV28 to TRBJ1-5; 8 bases are a match to TRBD1. CDR3 length: 14 amino acids. Germline lookup yields CDR1 MDHEN and CDR2 SYDVKM. Trimming took 5 bases from V and 7 from J; bases not matched to a gene: 7. CDR3 bases: TGTGCCAGCAGTACGACAGGGGATTGGCAGCCCCAGCATTTT. This codes for CASSTTGDWQPQHF.

This clonotype has a count of ten or more. The genes are TRBV7-2 and TRBJ1-6, with D unresolved. Germline CDR1 and CDR2: SGHTA and FQGNSA. The CDR3 extends over 12 amino acids. The ends were cut back, 5 bases at V and 4 bases at J, with 3 bases in the middle. The CDR3 sequence is CASSNYNSPLHF. In DNA, the CDR3 is TGTGCCAGCAGCAATTATAATTCACCCCTCCACTTT.

This clonotype came up a few times. The V and J genes are TRBV7-6 and TRBJ1-1, with D possibly TRBD1 on 6 matching bases. The CDR3 loop spans 17 amino acids. Between the trimmed V and J ends, which lost 5 bases and 3 bases, there was a span of 22 bases. Germline CDR1 and CDR2: SGHVS and FNYEAQ. The CDR3 DNA reads as TGTGCCAGCAGCCGGAACCCGACAAGGGGGTTGGACACTGAAGCTTTCTTT. Translating gives CASSRNPTRGLDTEAFF.

This clonotype was counted many times. CDR3 in amino acids: CASSLEQGGSGTYNEQFF. The CDR3 DNA follows: TGTGCCAGCAGCTTGGAACAGGGGGGGTCGGGGACCTACAATGAGCAGTTCTTC. The rearrangement links TRBV11-3 to TRBJ2-1, with D perhaps matching TRBD1 (8 bases). Germline CDR1 reads SGHNT; CDR2 reads YENEEA. Trimming took 3 bases from V and 2 from J, leaving 20 bases between them. The CDR3 runs 18 residues.

The chain links TRBV7-2 to TRBJ2-7; D not certain. Germline CDR1 and CDR2: SGHTA and FQGNSA. CDR3 length equals 12 residues. Trimming stripped 5 bases from V and 4 bases from J, with 9 bases between. CDR3 loop: CASSPNSYEQYF. The DNA of the CDR3 is TGTGCCAGCAGCCCGAACAGTTACGAGCAGTACTTC.

This clonotype was found a few times. The chain employs TRBV7-2 and TRBJ2-3; D is undetermined. The ends were cut back, 1 base at V and 7 bases at J, with 9 bases in the middle. The CDR3 has 13 amino acids. CDR1 SGHTA and CDR2 FQGNSA come from the germline V gene. The CDR3 DNA reads as TGTGCCAGCAGCTTAGTTGGGTTGAATACGCAGTATTTT. Its protein product is CASSLVGLNTQYF. Full variable domain (rest looked up from reference TRBV7-2 and TRBJ2-3): GAGVSQSPSNKVTEKGKDVELRCDPISGHTALYWYRQSLGQGLEFLIYFQGNSAPDKSGLPSDRFSAERTGGSVSTLTIQRTQQEDSAVYLCASSLVGLNTQYFGPGTRLTVL.

The chain recombines TRBV10-1 with TRBJ1-4; the D gene is possibly TRBD1 (5 bases). The CDR3 sequence is 13 residues long. V was shortened by 4 bases and J by 6 bases, with 9 bases between the two germline ends. Per the germline V gene, CDR1 is WNHNN and CDR2 is SYGVQD (reference sequence). Written as DNA, the CDR3 is TGCGCCAGCAGTGCCGGACAAGATGAAAAACTGTTTTTT. It codes for CASSAGQDEKLFF.